Here is one T cell receptor beta chain with its context. What it recognizes is unknown. Use of 60 Vbeta and 13 Jbeta primers characterized the PCR. Original analysis: Roughly 11 million shared chains were among the 60 million to 80 million unique TCR beta chains that a later analysis counted. The protocol was immunoSEQ multiplex PCR, while the TCRdb copy is restricted to in-frame clones and leaves out a portion. V, J and clone size are those of that table, while D and trimming were read from the DNA. The repertoire holds 140,000 to 150,000 clones, with roughly 10% as singletons. These data are taken from a study of cytomegalovirus exposure and HLA in healthy donors. Study background: Most genotyped donors, about 81% of 300 to 400, had Caucasian-associated genetic ancestry. Notes on the study in general: TCR association rates varied by HLA locus in a later analysis, with DRB1 highest and HLA-C lowest. When analyzed later, a missense DCLRE1C variant was found to be linked to TCR beta V- and J-gene trimming.

Losses at the gene ends were 3 bases for V and 5 bases for J; bases not matched to a gene: 6. The CDR3 has 14 residues. The germline CDR1 and CDR2 sequences are SGHNT and YYREEE (reference sequence). The V call is TRBV5-4, the J call TRBJ2-5, with 8 bases matching TRBD2. This receptor was obtained from a man aged 45-65 years in good health and CMV-seronegative. The sequenced sample was PBMCs. DNA for the CDR3: TGTGCCAGCAGCTCCTTAGCGGGGACGGAGACCCAGTACTTC. As protein: CASSSLAGTETQYF.